Below, 9 T cell receptor beta chains from the same sample are listed, as sequenced in a study of blood T cell repertoires in COVID-19. TCRdb's copy holds only in-frame clones and misses some; the assay was immunoSEQ multiplex PCR. Seen here are 490,000 or so clones, around nine tenths observed once, and the top ten hold 1.5% to 2%. Sequencing input: PBMCs or T cells enriched from blood (not recorded which). Every receptor here comes from a middle-aged woman who had recovered from COVID-19.

The V gene is TRBV5-1, the J gene TRBJ2-7; 9 bases match TRBD1. Germline V gene sequence: CDR1 SGHRS, CDR2 YFSETQ. CDR3 length: 14 amino acids. The V and J ends lost 0 bases and 5 bases, in that order; junction bases with no gene match: 3. CDR3 coding DNA: TGCGCCAGCAGCTTGGCGGGACAGGGCCACGAGCAGTACTTC. It translates to CASSLAGQGHEQYF.

The chain has TRBV11-2 and TRBJ2-1; 10 nucleotides agree with TRBD2. Germline assignment: CDR1 SGHAT and CDR2 FQNNGV. Germline trimming cut 4 bases from V and 7 bases from J; bases unmatched to any gene: 10. The CDR3 has 16 residues. The CDR3 reads CASSSLFLAGENEQFF. In DNA, the CDR3 is TGTGCCAGCAGCTCCCTCTTTCTAGCGGGAGAGAATGAGCAGTTCTTC.

The chain joins TRBV6-2 or TRBV6-3 to TRBJ2-1, with TRBD2 matching over 9 bases. Germline values: CDR1 MNHEY, CDR2 SVGEGT. Trimming cost V 5 bases and J 13 bases; bases outside gene matches: 6. The CDR3 has 12 amino acids. The CDR3: CASSLAGTEQFF. The CDR3 coding sequence is TGTGCCAGCAGTCTAGCGGGAACGGAACAGTTCTTC.

This clone has only one observation. CDR3 amino acids: CASSPWGLGNEQYF. CDR3 coding DNA: TGTGCCAGCAGTCCCTGGGGACTAGGAAACGAGCAGTACTTC. V gene TRBV2 combines with J gene TRBJ2-7, with 8 bases that match TRBD2. The V segment lost 5 bases and the J segment 5 bases; nucleotides outside the gene matches: 8. Germline V CDR1 and CDR2: SNHLY, FYNNEI. This CDR3 comprises 14 residues.

The chain has TRBV20-1 and TRBJ2-3, with D tentatively TRBD2 (5 bases). Trimming took off 3 bases at V and 0 bases at J, with 10 bases between the two ends. The germline CDR1 and CDR2 sequences are DFQATT and SNEGSKA (reference sequence). CDR3 length equals 14 residues. This CDR3 reads CSASASRSTDTQYF. The CDR3 DNA is TGCAGTGCTAGTGCTAGCCGAAGCACAGATACGCAGTATTTT.

This sequence joins TRBV9 and TRBJ2-1; 8 bases line up with TRBD2. Trimming removed 0 bases from V and 5 bases from J; junction bases left unmatched: 4. From germline, CDR1 is SGDLS and CDR2 YYNGEE. This CDR3 is 15 amino acids long. The CDR3, as DNA: TGTGCCAGCAGCGTAGTTGTGCGGGAGGACAATGAGCAGTTCTTC. Amino acid sequence: CASSVVVREDNEQFF.

In its sample, this clone was seen a few times. J is TRBJ1-1 and V is TRBV10-3, with a tentative D call TRBD1 (6 bases). The germline V gene encodes CDR1 ENHRY and CDR2 SYGVKD. Trimming removed 3 bases from V and 1 base from J, with 9 bases in between. There are 14 residues in the CDR3. CDR3 sequence (DNA): TGTGCCATCAGTGACCAGGGGCGGAACACTGAAGCTTTCTTT. Amino acid sequence: CAISDQGRNTEAFF.

The V call is TRBV15, the J call TRBJ2-1; 7 bases are shared with TRBD2. Trimming took 1 base from V and 10 from J; bases not matched to a gene: 19. CDR1 LNHNV and CDR2 YYDKDF come from the germline V gene (reference sequence). The CDR3 consists of 18 residues. CDR3 sequence (DNA): TGTGCCACCAGCAGAGCGCCTGGCGGGGGACCCCTCTACGTGGAGCAGTTCTTC. It translates to CATSRAPGGGPLYVEQFF.

This sequence joins TRBV29-1 and TRBJ1-2, with 7 bases aligning to TRBD1. Germline V CDR1 and CDR2: SQVTM, ANQGSEA. V trimming: 4 bases; J trimming: 7 bases; junction bases outside the gene matches: 6. The CDR3 is 12 residues long. The CDR3, as DNA: TGCAGCGTTGTCTCAGGGGGTGCTGGCTACACCTTC. Protein: CSVVSGGAGYTF.